This T cell receptor (beta chain) appears in the sequencing data of a study of blood T cell repertoires in COVID-19. Authors' methods: Estimated nucleated cell counts came from reference gene primer amplification. Data came from immunoSEQ multiplex PCR; TCRdb stores just in-frame clones and leaves some out. Clone size and the V and J calls come from that table; the DNA yielded D and trimming. The repertoire holds 180,000 or so clones, approximately 85% seen once, with 8.2% in the top ten. V lost 8 bases, J lost 8 bases, and 12 bases lay in between. The CDR3 runs 11 residues. Looked up from germline, CDR1 is MNHEY and CDR2 is SVGAGI.

V gene TRBV6-5 combines with J gene TRBJ1-1; D is unresolved. This TCR derives from an older woman with acute or convalescent COVID-19. Specimen: peripheral blood. The CDR3 sequence is CASSSSIEAFF. The CDR3 DNA reads TGTGCCAGCTCATCTTCTATCGAAGCTTTCTTT.